Listed below are T cell receptor beta chains from one sample, sequenced in a study of T cell responses to AZD1222 COVID-19 vaccine. Method: immunoSEQ multiplex PCR; TCRdb's copy keeps in-frame clones and lacks some. The table lists about 50,000 clones, 75% to 90% of them singletons, with 14% to 15% in the top ten. Sequencing used peripheral blood, obtained on day 0 of AZD1222 vaccination. All receptors derive from an adult in good health. The CDR3 runs from the conserved cysteine through the conserved F or W. The order of the fields is CDR3 length, D gene, clone size, V gene, J gene, CDR3 protein, CDR3 DNA. D genes are given only for firm matches. Size is omitted from some rows. Given values are once, few, many or a class for expanded clones.

CDR3 length: 15; D gene: TRBD1; clone size: NA; V gene: TRBV18; J gene: TRBJ1-1; CDR3 protein: CASSPGGHRGTEAFF; CDR3 DNA: TGTGCCAGCTCACCAGGGGGACACAGGGGGACTGAAGCTTTCTTT
CDR3 length: 16; D gene: NA; clone size: NA; V gene: TRBV24-1; J gene: TRBJ2-7; CDR3 protein: CATSDKGRAPDYEQYF; CDR3 DNA: TGTGCCACCAGTGATAAGGGCAGGGCACCTGACTACGAGCAGTACTTC
CDR3 length: 13; D gene: NA; clone size: NA; V gene: TRBV2; J gene: TRBJ2-2; CDR3 protein: CASSELPSGELFF; CDR3 DNA: TGTGCCAGCAGTGAACTCCCTTCCGGGGAGCTGTTTTTT
CDR3 length: 16; D gene: TRBD2; clone size: once; V gene: TRBV5-1; J gene: TRBJ2-2; CDR3 protein: CASSQSAGARTGELFF; CDR3 DNA: TGCGCCAGCAGCCAATCAGCGGGAGCGCGCACCGGGGAGCTGTTTTTT
CDR3 length: 14; D gene: TRBD1; clone size: NA; V gene: TRBV5-1; J gene: TRBJ1-2; CDR3 protein: CASSPSGTGYGYTF; CDR3 DNA: TGCGCCAGCAGCCCCTCGGGGACAGGCTATGGCTACACCTTC
CDR3 length: 14; D gene: TRBD1; clone size: NA; V gene: TRBV5-1; J gene: TRBJ2-3; CDR3 protein: CASNGDRVADTQYF; CDR3 DNA: TGCGCCAGCAATGGGGACAGGGTCGCAGATACGCAGTATTTT
CDR3 length: 15; D gene: TRBD1; clone size: NA; V gene: TRBV11-1; J gene: TRBJ2-1; CDR3 protein: CASSLDVTGGNEQFF; CDR3 DNA: TGTGCCAGCAGCTTAGACGTGACAGGGGGGAATGAGCAGTTCTTC
CDR3 length: 12; D gene: NA; clone size: NA; V gene: TRBV6-5; J gene: TRBJ1-4; CDR3 protein: CASSPGNEKLFF; CDR3 DNA: TGTGCCAGCAGTCCGGGAAATGAAAAACTGTTTTTT
CDR3 length: 21; D gene: TRBD2; clone size: NA; V gene: TRBV4-1; J gene: TRBJ2-5; CDR3 protein: CASSQETYREGSVYLEETQYF; CDR3 DNA: TGCGCCAGCAGCCAAGAAACCTATCGGGAGGGCTCAGTTTACCTGGAGGAGACCCAGTACTTC
CDR3 length: 16; D gene: TRBD2; clone size: NA; V gene: TRBV9; J gene: TRBJ2-1; CDR3 protein: CASSVRGGSSYNEQFF; CDR3 DNA: TGTGCCAGCAGCGTAAGGGGCGGGAGCTCCTACAATGAGCAGTTCTTC
CDR3 length: 13; D gene: NA; clone size: few; V gene: TRBV30; J gene: TRBJ1-1; CDR3 protein: CAWSVAQGTEAFF; CDR3 DNA: TGTGCCTGGAGCGTAGCTCAAGGCACTGAAGCTTTCTTT
CDR3 length: 13; D gene: NA; clone size: NA; V gene: TRBV7-3; J gene: TRBJ2-1; CDR3 protein: CASSRTSSSEQFF; CDR3 DNA: TGTGCCAGCAGTAGGACAAGCTCGAGTGAGCAGTTCTTC
CDR3 length: 13; D gene: TRBD2; clone size: once; V gene: TRBV19; J gene: TRBJ2-1; CDR3 protein: CASRSSGNNEQFF; CDR3 DNA: TGTGCCAGTAGATCTAGCGGGAACAATGAGCAGTTCTTC
CDR3 length: 14; D gene: NA; clone size: NA; V gene: TRBV30; J gene: TRBJ1-2; CDR3 protein: CAWIRAPNGYGYTF; CDR3 DNA: TGTGCCTGGATCCGGGCCCCGAATGGCTATGGCTACACCTTC
CDR3 length: 15; D gene: NA; clone size: NA; V gene: TRBV11-3; J gene: TRBJ2-3; CDR3 protein: CASSKISGGTDTQYF; CDR3 DNA: TGTGCCAGCAGCAAGATAAGTGGTGGAACAGATACGCAGTATTTT
CDR3 length: 16; D gene: NA; clone size: NA; V gene: TRBV7-2; J gene: TRBJ1-2; CDR3 protein: CASSSLASGGGGGYTF; CDR3 DNA: TGTGCCAGCAGCTCCCTTGCTTCCGGCGGGGGCGGAGGCTACACCTTC
CDR3 length: 11; D gene: NA; clone size: NA; V gene: TRBV12-3/TRBV12-4; J gene: TRBJ1-1; CDR3 protein: CASRIDTEAFF; CDR3 DNA: TGTGCCAGCAGAATCGACACTGAAGCTTTCTTT
CDR3 length: 17; D gene: NA; clone size: NA; V gene: TRBV3-1/TRBV3-2; J gene: TRBJ1-6; CDR3 protein: CASSPGTKVSYNSPLHF; CDR3 DNA: TGTGCCAGCAGCCCCGGGACAAAAGTCTCCTATAATTCACCCCTCCACTTT
CDR3 length: 15; D gene: NA; clone size: NA; V gene: TRBV5-1; J gene: TRBJ2-7; CDR3 protein: CASRPEGASRDEQYF; CDR3 DNA: TGCGCCAGCAGACCGGAAGGGGCTAGCCGTGACGAGCAGTACTTC
CDR3 length: 16; D gene: NA; clone size: NA; V gene: TRBV30; J gene: TRBJ2-1; CDR3 protein: CAWREVTGRSYNEQFF; CDR3 DNA: TGTGCCTGGAGGGAAGTGACAGGACGCTCCTACAATGAGCAGTTCTTC
CDR3 length: 14; D gene: NA; clone size: NA; V gene: TRBV6-5; J gene: TRBJ1-2; CDR3 protein: CASSYSNGGGGYTF; CDR3 DNA: TGTGCCAGCAGTTACTCGAATGGGGGGGGTGGCTACACCTTC
CDR3 length: 13; D gene: NA; clone size: NA; V gene: TRBV3-1/TRBV3-2; J gene: TRBJ1-5; CDR3 protein: CASSPNDGQPQHF; CDR3 DNA: TGTGCCAGCAGCCCCAACGACGGGCAGCCCCAGCATTTT
CDR3 length: 13; D gene: NA; clone size: NA; V gene: TRBV29-1; J gene: TRBJ1-1; CDR3 protein: CSGGEPKGTEAFF; CDR3 DNA: TGCAGCGGGGGGGAGCCGAAGGGGACTGAAGCTTTCTTT
CDR3 length: 15; D gene: NA; clone size: NA; V gene: TRBV7-9; J gene: TRBJ1-1; CDR3 protein: CASSPGTTDTTEAFF; CDR3 DNA: TGTGCCAGCAGCCCCGGCACAACAGATACCACTGAAGCTTTCTTT
CDR3 length: 15; D gene: NA; clone size: few; V gene: TRBV11-1; J gene: TRBJ2-7; CDR3 protein: CASSLGLGTSYEQYF; CDR3 DNA: TGTGCCAGCAGTCTAGGACTCGGAACCTCCTACGAGCAGTACTTC
CDR3 length: 15; D gene: NA; clone size: NA; V gene: TRBV4-3; J gene: TRBJ2-2; CDR3 protein: CASSHGERGTRELFF; CDR3 DNA: TGCGCCAGCAGCCATGGGGAAAGAGGGACCCGGGAGCTGTTTTTT